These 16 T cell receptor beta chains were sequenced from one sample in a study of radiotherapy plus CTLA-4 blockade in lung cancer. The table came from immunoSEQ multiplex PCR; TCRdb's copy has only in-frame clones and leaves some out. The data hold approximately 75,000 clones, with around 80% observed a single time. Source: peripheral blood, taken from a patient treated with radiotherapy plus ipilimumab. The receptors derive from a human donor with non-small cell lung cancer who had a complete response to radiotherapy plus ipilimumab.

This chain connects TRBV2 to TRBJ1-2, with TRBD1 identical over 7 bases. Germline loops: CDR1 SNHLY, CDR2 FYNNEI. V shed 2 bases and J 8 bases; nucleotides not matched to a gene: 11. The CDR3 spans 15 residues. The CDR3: CASSESTGVVGGYTF. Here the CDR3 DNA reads TGTGCCAGCAGTGAATCCACAGGGGTCGTAGGGGGCTACACCTTC. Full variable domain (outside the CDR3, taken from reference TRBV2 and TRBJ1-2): EPEVTQTPSHQVTQMGQEVILRCVPISNHLYFYWYRQILGQKVEFLVSFYNNEISEKSEIFDDQFSVERPDGSNFTLKIRSTKLEDSAMYFCASSESTGVVGGYTFGSGTRLTVV.

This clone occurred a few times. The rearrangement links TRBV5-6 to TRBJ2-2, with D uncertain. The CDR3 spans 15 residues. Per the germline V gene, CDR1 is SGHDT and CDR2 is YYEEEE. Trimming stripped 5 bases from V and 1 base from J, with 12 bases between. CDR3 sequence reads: CASRQIDGNTGELFF. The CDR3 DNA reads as TGTGCCAGCAGACAAATCGACGGGAACACCGGGGAGCTGTTTTTT.

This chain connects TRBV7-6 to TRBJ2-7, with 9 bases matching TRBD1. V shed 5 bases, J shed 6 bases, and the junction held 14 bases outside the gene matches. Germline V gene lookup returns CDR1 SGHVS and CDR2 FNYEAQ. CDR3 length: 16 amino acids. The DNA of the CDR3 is TGTGCCAGCAGCAAGAACTTGGGACAGGGTGGAAGCGAGCAGTACTTC. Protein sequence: CASSKNLGQGGSEQYF.

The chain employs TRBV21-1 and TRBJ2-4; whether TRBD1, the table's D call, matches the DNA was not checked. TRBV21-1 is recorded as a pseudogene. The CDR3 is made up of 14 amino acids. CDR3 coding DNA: TGTGCCAGCAGCCAGGGAAAAGCCAAAAACATTCAGTACTTC. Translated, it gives CASSQGKAKNIQYF.

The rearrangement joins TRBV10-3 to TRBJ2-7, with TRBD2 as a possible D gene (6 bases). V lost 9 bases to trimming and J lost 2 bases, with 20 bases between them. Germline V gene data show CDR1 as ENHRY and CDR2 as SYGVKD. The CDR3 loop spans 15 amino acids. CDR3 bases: TGTGCCATAGATTCCGGGAGCGGAGCTGCCTACGAGCAGTACTTC. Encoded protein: CAIDSGSGAAYEQYF.

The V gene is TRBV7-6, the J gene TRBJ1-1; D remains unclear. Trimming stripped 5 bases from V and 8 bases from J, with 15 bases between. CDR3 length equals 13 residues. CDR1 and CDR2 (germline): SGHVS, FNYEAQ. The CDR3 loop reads CASSPPRRAEAFF. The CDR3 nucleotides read TGTGCCAGCAGCCCCCCCCGCCGGGCAGAAGCTTTCTTT.

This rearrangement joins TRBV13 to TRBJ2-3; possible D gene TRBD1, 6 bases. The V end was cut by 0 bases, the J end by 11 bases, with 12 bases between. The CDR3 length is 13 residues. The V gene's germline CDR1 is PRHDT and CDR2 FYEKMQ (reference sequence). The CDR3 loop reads CASSLGQGEWQYF. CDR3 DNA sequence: TGTGCCAGCAGCTTAGGACAGGGAGAATGGCAGTATTTT.

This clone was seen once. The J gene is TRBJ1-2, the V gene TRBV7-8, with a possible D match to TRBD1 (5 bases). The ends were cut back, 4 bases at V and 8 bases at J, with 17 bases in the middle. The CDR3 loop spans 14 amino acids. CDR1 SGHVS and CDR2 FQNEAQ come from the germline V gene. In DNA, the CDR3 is TGTGCCAGCAGCTCACGCCGGGACCAAGGAGGCTACACCTTC. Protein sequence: CASSSRRDQGGYTF.

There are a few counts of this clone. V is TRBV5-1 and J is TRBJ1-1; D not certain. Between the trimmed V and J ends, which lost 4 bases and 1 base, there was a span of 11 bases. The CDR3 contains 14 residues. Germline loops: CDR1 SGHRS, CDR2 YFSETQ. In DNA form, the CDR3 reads TGCGCCAGCAGCCCCGCCAAAGGGAACACTGAAGCTTTCTTT. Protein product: CASSPAKGNTEAFF.

CDR3 sequence (DNA): TGTGCCAGCACCGCAGGGTTCCTTGCTTTCTTT. Protein sequence: CASTAGFLAFF. The genes are TRBV11-2 and TRBJ1-1; possible D gene TRBD1, 5 bases. Germline V gene lookup returns CDR1 SGHAT and CDR2 FQNNGV. Trimming left V 7 bases short and J 11 bases short, with 14 bases between. The CDR3 is made up of 11 amino acids. Combining the CDR3 with reference TRBV11-2 and TRBJ1-1 gives the whole variable domain EAGVAQSPRYKIIEKRQSVAFWCNPISGHATLYWYQQILGQGPKLLIQFQNNGVVDDSQLPKDRFSAERLKGVDSTLKIQPAKLEDSAVYLCASTAGFLAFFGQGTRLTVV.

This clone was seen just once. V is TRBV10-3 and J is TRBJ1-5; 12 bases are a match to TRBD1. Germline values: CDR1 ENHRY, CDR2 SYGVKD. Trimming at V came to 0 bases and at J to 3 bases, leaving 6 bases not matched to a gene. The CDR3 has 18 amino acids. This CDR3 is CAISESIGTGGLNQPQHF. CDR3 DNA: TGTGCCATCAGTGAGTCAATAGGGACAGGGGGCCTCAATCAGCCCCAGCATTTT.

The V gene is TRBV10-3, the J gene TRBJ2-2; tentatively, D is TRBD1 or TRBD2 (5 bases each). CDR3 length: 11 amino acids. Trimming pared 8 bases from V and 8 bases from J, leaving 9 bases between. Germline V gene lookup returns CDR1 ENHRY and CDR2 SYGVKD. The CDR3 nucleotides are TGTGCCATCTCCGAGGGGGGGGAGCTGTTTTTT. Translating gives CAISEGGELFF.

CDR3 nucleotides: TGTGCCAGCTCAAGTGGGGAAAATGAGCAGTTCTTC. Translating it yields CASSSGENEQFF. J is TRBJ2-1 and V is TRBV18; D gene unclear. Germline V lookup: CDR1 KGHSH, CDR2 LQKENI. The CDR3 consists of 12 residues. The V end was cut by 5 bases, the J end by 7 bases, with 9 bases between.

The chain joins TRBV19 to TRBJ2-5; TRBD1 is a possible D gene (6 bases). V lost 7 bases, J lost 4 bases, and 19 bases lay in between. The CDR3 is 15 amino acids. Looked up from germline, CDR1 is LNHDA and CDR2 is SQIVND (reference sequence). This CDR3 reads CASTKTGVSPETQYF. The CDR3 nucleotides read TGTGCCAGTACCAAGACAGGCGTGAGCCCAGAGACCCAGTACTTC. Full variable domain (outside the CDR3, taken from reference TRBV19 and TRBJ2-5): DGGITQSPKYLFRKEGQNVTLSCEQNLNHDAMYWYRQDPGQGLRLIYYSQIVNDFQKGDIAEGYSVSREKKESFPLTVTSAQKNPTAFYLCASTKTGVSPETQYFGPGTRLLVL.

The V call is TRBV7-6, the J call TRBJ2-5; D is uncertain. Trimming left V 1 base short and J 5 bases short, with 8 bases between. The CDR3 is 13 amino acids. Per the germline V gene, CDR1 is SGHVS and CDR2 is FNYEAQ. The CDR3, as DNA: TGTGCCAGCAGCTTAGTTGAAGAGGAGACCCAGTACTTC. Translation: CASSLVEEETQYF.

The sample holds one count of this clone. CDR3: CASSAGTGYNEQFF. The CDR3 DNA reads TGTGCCAGCAGCGCCGGGACAGGGTACAATGAGCAGTTCTTC. V usage is TRBV9 and J usage is TRBJ2-1; 9 positions agree with TRBD1. After removal of 3 bases from V and 4 bases from J, the junction contained 2 bases not matched to a gene. Germline CDR1 is SGDLS and CDR2 is YYNGEE. The CDR3 has 14 residues.